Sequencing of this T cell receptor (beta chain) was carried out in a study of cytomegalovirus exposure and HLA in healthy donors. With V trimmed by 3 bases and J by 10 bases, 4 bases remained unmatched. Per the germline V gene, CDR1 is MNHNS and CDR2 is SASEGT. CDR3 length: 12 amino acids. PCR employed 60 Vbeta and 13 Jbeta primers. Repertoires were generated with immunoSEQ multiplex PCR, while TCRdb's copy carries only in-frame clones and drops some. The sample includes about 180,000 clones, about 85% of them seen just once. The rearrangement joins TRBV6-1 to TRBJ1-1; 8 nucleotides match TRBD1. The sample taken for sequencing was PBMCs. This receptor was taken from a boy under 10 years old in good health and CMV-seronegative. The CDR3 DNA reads TGTGCCAGCAGTGAGGACAGGGTTCTAGCTTTCTTT. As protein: CASSEDRVLAFF.